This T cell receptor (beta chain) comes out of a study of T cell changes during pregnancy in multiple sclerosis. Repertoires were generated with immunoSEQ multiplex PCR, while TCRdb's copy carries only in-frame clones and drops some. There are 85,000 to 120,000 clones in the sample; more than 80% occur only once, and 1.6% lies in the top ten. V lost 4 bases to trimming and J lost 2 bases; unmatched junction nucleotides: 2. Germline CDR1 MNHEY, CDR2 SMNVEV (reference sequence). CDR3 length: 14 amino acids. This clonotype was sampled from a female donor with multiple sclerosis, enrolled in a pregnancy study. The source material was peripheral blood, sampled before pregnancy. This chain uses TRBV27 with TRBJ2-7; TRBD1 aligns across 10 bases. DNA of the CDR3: TGTGCCAGCAGTTGGACAGGGGGACCCTACGAGCAGTACTTC. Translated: CASSWTGGPYEQYF.